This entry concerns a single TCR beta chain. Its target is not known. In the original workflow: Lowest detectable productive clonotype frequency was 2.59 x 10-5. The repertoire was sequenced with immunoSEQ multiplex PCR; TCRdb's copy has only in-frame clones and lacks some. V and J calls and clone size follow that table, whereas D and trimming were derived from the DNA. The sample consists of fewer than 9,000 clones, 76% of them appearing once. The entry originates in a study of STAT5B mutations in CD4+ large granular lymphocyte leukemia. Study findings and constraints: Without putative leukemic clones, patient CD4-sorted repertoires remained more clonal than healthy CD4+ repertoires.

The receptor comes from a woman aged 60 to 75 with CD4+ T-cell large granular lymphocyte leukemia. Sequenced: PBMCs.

This chain's CDR3 is CASSQARPSRGNTIYF. CDR3 bases: TGCGCCAGCAGCCAAGCCAGGCCGTCGCGAGGAAACACCATATATTTT. The rearrangement uses TRBV4-3 and TRBJ1-3; the D is unclear. CDR1 is LGHNA, CDR2 YSLEER, per germline. This CDR3 is 16 amino acids long. Deletions cut 1 base from V and 4 bases from J, with 14 bases between.